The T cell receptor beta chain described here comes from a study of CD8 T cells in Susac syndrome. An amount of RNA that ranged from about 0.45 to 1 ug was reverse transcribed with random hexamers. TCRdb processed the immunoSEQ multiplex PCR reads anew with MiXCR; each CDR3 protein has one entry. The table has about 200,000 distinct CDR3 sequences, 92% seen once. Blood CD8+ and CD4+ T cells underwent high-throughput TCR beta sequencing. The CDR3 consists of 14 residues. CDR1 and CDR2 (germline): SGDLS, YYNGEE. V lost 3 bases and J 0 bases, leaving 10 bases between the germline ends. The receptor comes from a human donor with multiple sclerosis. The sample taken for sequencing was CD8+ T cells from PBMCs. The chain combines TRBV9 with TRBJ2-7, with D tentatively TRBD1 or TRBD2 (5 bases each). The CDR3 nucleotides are TGTGCCAGCAGCGCTGGGGGAAGCTCCTACGAGCAGTACTTC. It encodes CASSAGGSSYEQYF.